This TCR beta chain was documented in a study of T cells in Graves' hyperthyroidism and ophthalmopathy. Study summary: It was at initial diagnosis, before any treatment, that peripheral blood was collected.

Researchers barred patients who had uncontrolled infection, other autoimmune disease, pregnancy or lactation. This CDR3 is 16 amino acids long. The germline V and J ends were trimmed by 0 bases and 7 bases, with 15 bases remaining between them. Germline assignment: CDR1 MGHRA and CDR2 YSYEKL. Researchers amplified the TCR beta CDR3 regions from RNA transcripts. HTBI primers drove first-round RT-PCR of the TCR CDR3. MiXCR, applied by TCRdb to the multiplex PCR reads, yields one record per CDR3 protein. The repertoire holds roughly 800,000 distinct CDR3 sequences, with roughly 40% as singletons. Sequenced material: blood. The clonotype comes from a man younger than 30 with Graves' hyperthyroidism. The chain joins TRBV4-1 to TRBJ2-2; TRBD2 is a possible D gene (6 bases). This chain's CDR3 is CASSQDFAEGGGELFF. Written as DNA, the CDR3 is TGCGCCAGCAGCCAAGATTTCGCGGAGGGCGGCGGGGAGCTGTTTTTT.